This TCR beta chain was observed in a study of T-cell memory formation after mild COVID-19. Study as a whole: The two donors had largely donor-specific TCR clusters.

Notes on the study in general: Nothing confirmed that second-wave clones peaking on day 37 were specific for SARS-CoV-2.

Germline CDR1 SGHAT, CDR2 FQNNGV. The CDR3 loop spans 13 amino acids. V lost 5 bases, J lost 6 bases, and 12 bases lay in between. A note on this clonotype: What it binds is not known.

With constant-segment primers, 5'RACE yielded cDNA libraries of TCR alpha and TCR beta that carried sample barcodes and UMIs. TCRdb recomputed calls from the 5' RACE reads with MiXCR, one row per CDR3 protein. The sample yields some 300,000 distinct CDR3 sequences, approximately 19% seen once. Source material: PBMCs or a T cell subset sorted from them (not recorded which). The clonotype originates from a man younger than 30 who had mild COVID-19 (a few samples of this study predate the infection). Cell type and time point are not known. The rearrangement uses TRBV11-2 and TRBJ2-3, with a weak D call TRBD2 (5 bases). The CDR3 reads CASSPAAWDTQYF. The CDR3 DNA sequence: TGTGCCAGCAGCCCAGCGGCCTGGGATACGCAGTATTTT. Full variable domain (outside the CDR3, taken from reference TRBV11-2 and TRBJ2-3): EAGVAQSPRYKIIEKRQSVAFWCNPISGHATLYWYQQILGQGPKLLIQFQNNGVVDDSQLPKDRFSAERLKGVDSTLKIQPAKLEDSAVYLCASSPAAWDTQYFGPGTRLTVL.